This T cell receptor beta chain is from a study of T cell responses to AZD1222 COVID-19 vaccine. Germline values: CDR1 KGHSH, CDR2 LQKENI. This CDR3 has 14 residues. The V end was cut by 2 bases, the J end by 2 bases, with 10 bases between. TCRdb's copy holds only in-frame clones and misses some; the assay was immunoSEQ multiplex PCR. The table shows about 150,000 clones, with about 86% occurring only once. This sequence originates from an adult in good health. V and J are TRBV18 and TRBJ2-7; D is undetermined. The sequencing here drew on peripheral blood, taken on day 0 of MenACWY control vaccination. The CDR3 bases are TGTGCCAGCTCACCAAGAGACGGACCCTACGAGCAGTACTTC. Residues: CASSPRDGPYEQYF.